A selection of T cell receptor beta chains follows, all from one sample in a study of blood T cell repertoires in COVID-19. TCRdb's copy holds only in-frame clones and misses some; the assay was immunoSEQ multiplex PCR. Among about 400,000 clones, approximately 88% were seen once, and the ten largest hold approximately 2%. The sequenced sample was PBMCs or T cells enriched from blood (not recorded which). The receptors originated from a woman aged 40 to 49 with acute COVID-19. CDR3s include the opening cysteine and the closing phenylalanine or tryptophan.

J	V	CDR3
TRBJ1-1	TRBV19	CASSTRTGNTEAFF
TRBJ1-2	TRBV6-4	CASSDGTGRSSGYTF
TRBJ2-2	TRBV5-1	CASSLGTVNTGELFF
TRBJ2-2	TRBV19	CASCGTANTGELFF
TRBJ2-1	TRBV18	CASSPGLAADNEQFF
TRBJ1-2	TRBV7-8	CASSLSPTYPRGYTF
TRBJ1-3	TRBV2	CASSRSGGAGNTIYF
TRBJ2-2	TRBV24-1	CATTDRPYTGELFF
TRBJ1-6	TRBV3-1/TRBV3-2	CASSLDDNSPLHF
TRBJ1-4	TRBV5-6	CASSAAMGQGLYEKLFF
TRBJ1-4	TRBV9	CASSAQDSFNEKLFF
TRBJ1-5	TRBV19	CASSSTGGGQPQHF
TRBJ1-5	TRBV11-2	CASSPGANQPQHF
TRBJ2-7	TRBV5-4	CASSSRTGTYEQYF
TRBJ1-1	TRBV6-5	CASRHQNTEAFF
TRBJ2-3	TRBV3-1/TRBV3-2	CASSQIIGQGTDTQYF
TRBJ1-5	TRBV6-5	CASSYSGTGQGPQHF
TRBJ2-1	TRBV29-1	CSLQVGANEQFF
TRBJ1-4	TRBV18	CASSRYRGRDEKLFF
TRBJ2-2	TRBV7-6	CASSLVGDSNTGELFF
TRBJ1-4	TRBV11-2	CASSQAGTGYEKLFF
TRBJ2-5	TRBV4-1	CASSQDPPSAPLYF
TRBJ2-7	TRBV20-1	CSASSGGTPYEQYF
TRBJ2-3	TRBV6-5	CASRGTSEHGDTQYF
TRBJ1-1	TRBV6-5	CASSQDRGSTEAFF
TRBJ2-2	TRBV6-5	CARSLRGTGPGELFF
TRBJ1-2	TRBV4-1	CASSPLQGAGYGYTF
TRBJ1-6	TRBV7-2	CASRAGTGLRNNSPLHF
TRBJ2-3	TRBV5-4	CASSARNPGQGSDTQYF
TRBJ1-4	TRBV19	CASSIMAATNEKLFF
TRBJ1-1	TRBV20-1	CSARENRGAFF
TRBJ2-1	TRBV19	CASSGNRDYNNEQFF
TRBJ2-4	TRBV7-9	CASSFGGTGQNIQYF
TRBJ2-5	TRBV5-1	CASSLADRGTETQYF
TRBJ2-1	TRBV5-1	CASSQMGPNNEQFF
TRBJ1-6	TRBV23-1	CASRGDRVHF
TRBJ1-3	TRBV29-1	CSVVTAGAPSRPGNTIYF
TRBJ1-1	TRBV14	CASSLGQGSTEAFF
TRBJ2-3	TRBV7-2	CASSLALLAGNTDTQYF
TRBJ1-1	TRBV3-1/TRBV3-2	CASSQGVRGEAFF
TRBJ1-3	TRBV30	CAWKQGFSGNTIYF
TRBJ2-1	TRBV11-2	CASRPGTGRRNEQFF